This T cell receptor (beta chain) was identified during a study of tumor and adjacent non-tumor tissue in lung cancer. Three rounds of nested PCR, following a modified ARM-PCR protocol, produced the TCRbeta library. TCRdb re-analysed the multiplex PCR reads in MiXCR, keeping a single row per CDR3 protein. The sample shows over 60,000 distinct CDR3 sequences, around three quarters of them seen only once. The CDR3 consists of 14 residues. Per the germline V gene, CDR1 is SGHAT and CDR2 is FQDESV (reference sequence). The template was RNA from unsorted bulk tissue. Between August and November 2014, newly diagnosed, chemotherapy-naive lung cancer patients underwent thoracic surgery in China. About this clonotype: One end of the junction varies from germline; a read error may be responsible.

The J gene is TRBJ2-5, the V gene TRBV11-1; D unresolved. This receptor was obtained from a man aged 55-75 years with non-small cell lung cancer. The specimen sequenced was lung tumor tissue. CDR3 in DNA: TGTGCCAGTAGCAAAGATACGTACCATGAGACCCAGTACTTC. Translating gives CASSKDTYHETQYF.